The entry below gives a single T cell receptor (beta chain) sequence along with its context. In its sample, this clone was seen a few times. The clone's antigen remains unknown. Base qualities are not provided; no much larger clone lies one nucleotide away. None of the patients had been given any treatment before thyroid surgery. Using T-cell receptor beta sequencing, the study looked back at clinical samples from patients collected from about 2011 to 2019. These data are taken from a study of metastatic and nonmetastatic thyroid tumors (dated by TCRdb to 2018 to 2021). Notes on the research overall: The researchers compared repertoires between peripheral blood samples and tumor or nodule tissue samples from patients with malignant or benign thyroid disease.

The germline V gene (reference sequence) yields MNHEY for CDR1 and SMNVEV for CDR2. Including cysteine and phenylalanine, the CDR3 has 15 amino acids. The read is trimmed to its CDR3 DNA, 45 bases read in frame from base 1. The germline ends are 9 bases apart after V is trimmed by 2 bases and J by 0 bases. Study-level results and caveats: In both blood and tumor samples, malignant tumors were reported to have significantly higher TCR beta diversity than benign nodules.

Libraries were prepared through PCR. Data came from an Illumina HiSeq 4000. High-throughput sequencing was used to profile the CDR3 region of the TCR beta-chain in every patient. The authors' pipeline ran thus. CDR3 differences across clinicopathological groups were used to build a classifier for discriminating distant-metastatic papillary thyroid cancer patients. The Shannon index was used to measure repertoire diversity, and the Morisita-Horn index was used to measure how similar tumor and blood repertoires were. TCRdb ran its own pipeline on the public reads, namely fastp trimming at Q25 and MiXCR clone calling, and kept in-frame beta chains. It is TCRdb's table, rather than the study itself, that gives the V and J calls and clone size. Present in this sample are about 21,000 clones, more than 35% of which were seen just once. Clones ranked in the top ten supply roughly 24% of the sample.

The sequence was collected from a female donor with papillary thyroid cancer or a benign thyroid nodule (not recorded which). Some clones in this sample may be carry-over from other donors' samples. The chain employs TRBV27 and TRBJ2-3, and the D gene may be TRBD2, 6 bases matching. Sample: tumor tissue. Here the CDR3 is given as CASSLGGASTDTQYF. The nucleotide sequence reads TGTGCCAGCAGTTTAGGCGGGGCAAGCACAGATACGCAGTATTTT.